Below are 28 T cell receptor beta chains sequenced from a single sample in a study of shared clonotypes between healthy human individuals. Sequencing used immunoSEQ multiplex PCR; TCRdb keeps in-frame clones, though not all of them. The data contain approximately 500,000 clones, around 79% of them singletons. The sample comprised PBMCs. These receptor sequences come from a woman aged 40 to 49 in good health. Some clones in this sample may be carry-over from other donors' samples.

This clone was observed a single time. The V gene is TRBV4-1, the J gene TRBJ2-2, with 11 bases matching TRBD1. The CDR3 loop spans 16 amino acids. Germline V gives CDR1 MGHRA, CDR2 YSYEKL. After removal of 4 bases from V and 3 bases from J, the junction contained 4 bases not matched to a gene. The CDR3 region is CASSPGQGADTGELFF. The CDR3 region has the DNA TGCGCCAGCAGCCCCGGACAGGGGGCGGACACCGGGGAGCTGTTTTTT.

The V call is TRBV19, the J call TRBJ1-5; no clear D gene. Germline CDR1 reads LNHDA; CDR2 reads SQIVND (reference sequence). Trimming cost V 0 bases and J 3 bases, with 9 bases left between them. The CDR3 extends over 15 amino acids. CDR3 nucleotide sequence: TGTGCCAGTAGTATAGAGAGAACTTCCAATCAGCCCCAGCATTTT. It encodes CASSIERTSNQPQHF.

Ten or more counts support this clone. The chain links TRBV6-4 to TRBJ2-3, with D possibly TRBD2 on 6 matching bases. The V and J ends lost 3 bases and 1 base respectively, with 11 bases between them. There are 15 residues in the CDR3. From germline, CDR1 is MRHNA and CDR2 SNTAGT. For the CDR3, the DNA is TGTGCCAGCAGTGAAGGAGGGAGCGGCACAGATACGCAGTATTTT. Translating it yields CASSEGGSGTDTQYF.

As regards this clone: Within the sample, other DNA sequences also encode this same CDR3. The chain uses TRBV30 and TRBJ2-7; D gene unclear. Trimming pared 0 bases from V and 5 bases from J, leaving 5 bases between. CDR3 size: 11 residues. The germline gives CDR1 GTSNPN, CDR2 SVGIG (reference sequence). Written as DNA, the CDR3 is TGTGCCTGGAGTGTACGGGACGAGCAGTACTTC. Amino acids: CAWSVRDEQYF.

The chain has TRBV30 and TRBJ2-1; D is unresolved. The CDR3 has 11 amino acids. The germline V gene has CDR1 GTSNPN and CDR2 SVGIG (reference sequence). CDR3 sequence: CAQSSYNEQFF. Here the CDR3 DNA reads TGTGCTCAAAGCTCCTACAATGAGCAGTTCTTC. Together with reference TRBV30 and TRBJ2-1, the CDR3 gives the full variable domain: SQTIHQWPATLVQPVGSPLSLECTVEGTSNPNLYWYRQAAGRGLQLLFYSVGIGQISSEVPQNLSASRPQDRQFILSSKKLLLSDSGFYLCAQSSYNEQFFGPGTRLTVL.

Concerning this clone: Different DNA sequences within this sample yield the same CDR3. J is TRBJ1-3 and V is TRBV5-6; D remains ambiguous. CDR3 length: 14 residues. In germline, CDR1 is SGHDT, CDR2 YYEEEE. The V end lost 4 bases, the J end lost 5 bases, and 13 bases lay between the germline ends. CDR3 sequence (DNA): TGTGCCAGCAGCCCCGTACACAGTCGAAACACCATATATTTT. Encoded protein: CASSPVHSRNTIYF.

On this clone: Other DNA variants within this sample encode the same CDR3. The chain carries TRBV9 and TRBJ2-1; possibly TRBD1 for D (6 bases). The CDR3 spans 15 residues. The V end lost 0 bases, the J end lost 2 bases, and 9 bases lay between the germline ends. In germline, CDR1 is SGDLS, CDR2 YYNGEE. CDR3 sequence (DNA): TGTGCCAGCAGCGTAGCGACAGGTACCTACAATGAGCAGTTCTTC. This codes for CASSVATGTYNEQFF.

J is TRBJ1-1 and V is TRBV5-1; D unclear. The CDR3 totals 14 residues. The V and J ends lost 4 bases and 8 bases respectively, with 18 bases between them. Germline V gene lookup returns CDR1 SGHRS and CDR2 YFSETQ. CDR3 amino acids: CASSPAGFDTEAFF. The CDR3 DNA reads TGCGCCAGCAGCCCTGCAGGTTTTGATACAGAAGCTTTCTTT.

The V call is TRBV28, the J call TRBJ2-3; 10 nucleotides line up with TRBD2. J gave up 2 bases and V 2 bases, and 13 bases lay outside the gene matches. Germline CDR1 is MDHEN and CDR2 is SYDVKM. The CDR3 extends over 19 amino acids. CDR3 in amino acids: CASSLPPRLAGLYTDTQYF. In DNA, the CDR3 is TGTGCCAGCAGTTTACCCCCCCGACTAGCGGGTTTGTACACAGATACGCAGTATTTT.

The chain recombines TRBV7-2 with TRBJ2-2; tentatively, D is TRBD2 (6 bases). Trimming removed 8 bases at V and 5 bases at J, with 18 bases between. The CDR3 sequence is 15 residues long. CDR1 SGHTA and CDR2 FQGNSA come from the germline V gene. This chain's CDR3 is CASGNRDSSTGELFF. The CDR3 DNA follows: TGTGCCAGCGGAAACCGGGACTCATCGACCGGGGAGCTGTTTTTT.

The chain couples TRBV5-1 to TRBJ2-7; D unresolved. CDR3 size: 11 residues. V gave up 0 bases and J gave up 5 bases, with 3 bases separating them. Per germline, CDR1 SGHRS and CDR2 YFSETQ. The CDR3 nucleotides are TGCGCCAGCAGCTTGGAGAACGAGCAGTACTTC. Residues: CASSLENEQYF.

This clone has just a few counts. The chain joins TRBV5-8 to TRBJ1-2; D is perhaps TRBD1 (6 bases). The CDR3 loop spans 14 amino acids. Germline V lookup: CDR1 SGHTS, CDR2 YDEGEE. V was trimmed by 10 bases and J by 2 bases, leaving 18 bases between them. For the CDR3, the DNA is TGTGCCTGCGCCCCCGGACAGCCGAACTATGGCTACACCTTC. This translates into CACAPGQPNYGYTF.

V is TRBV19 and J is TRBJ2-7; D is undetermined. With 5 bases removed from V and 0 bases from J, the gap between germline ends came to 11 bases. The CDR3 extends over 14 amino acids. Per germline, CDR1 LNHDA and CDR2 SQIVND (reference sequence). The DNA of the CDR3 is TGTGCCAGTAGTTCCCAGCGATTCTCCTACGAGCAGTACTTC. Protein sequence: CASSSQRFSYEQYF. Full variable domain (outside the CDR3, taken from reference TRBV19 and TRBJ2-7): DGGITQSPKYLFRKEGQNVTLSCEQNLNHDAMYWYRQDPGQGLRLIYYSQIVNDFQKGDIAEGYSVSREKKESFPLTVTSAQKNPTAFYLCASSSQRFSYEQYFGPGTRLTVT.

The genes are TRBV6-1 and TRBJ2-7; D ambiguous. The CDR3 extends over 12 amino acids. The ends were cut back, 7 bases at V and 3 bases at J, with 10 bases in the middle. CDR1 is MNHNS, CDR2 SASEGT, per germline. Here the CDR3 DNA reads TGTGCCAGCACCCGGACGGACTACGAGCAGTACTTC. This sequence encodes CASTRTDYEQYF.

The chain couples TRBV19 to TRBJ2-2; D perhaps matches TRBD2 (5 bases). Between the trimmed V and J ends, which lost 8 bases and 1 base, there was a span of 8 bases. Germline V gene sequence: CDR1 LNHDA, CDR2 SQIVND (reference sequence). The length of the CDR3 is 13 residues. The CDR3 protein is CASGGWNTGELFF. DNA of the CDR3: TGTGCCAGTGGCGGGTGGAACACCGGGGAGCTGTTTTTT.

The chain employs TRBV7-9 and TRBJ1-5; perhaps TRBD1 as D (5 bases). Germline V gives CDR1 SEHNR, CDR2 FQNEAQ (reference sequence). The V and J ends lost 2 bases and 4 bases respectively, with 18 bases between them. CDR3 length: 17 amino acids. The CDR3 is CASSLNRAGSMNQPQHF. As DNA, the CDR3 is TGTGCCAGCAGCTTAAATCGGGCAGGGTCCATGAATCAGCCCCAGCATTTT.

The chain combines TRBV28 with TRBJ1-1, with 7 positions matching TRBD1. The CDR3 totals 14 residues. The J segment lost 6 bases and the V segment lost 7 bases, leaving 11 bases of the junction unmatched. Germline assignment: CDR1 MDHEN and CDR2 SYDVKM. The CDR3 DNA is TGTGCCAGCAATAACAGGGGATGGGTACCTGAAGCTTTCTTT. Translated: CASNNRGWVPEAFF.

The chain has TRBV7-2 and TRBJ2-1; TRBD2 agrees at 8 bases. Germline loops: CDR1 SGHTA, CDR2 FQGNSA. CDR3 size: 14 residues. The V gene end was trimmed by 0 bases and the J gene end by 12 bases; junction bases not matched to a gene: 7. This chain's CDR3 is CASSLAIREGSQFF. The CDR3 coding sequence is TGTGCCAGCAGCTTAGCGATCCGGGAGGGATCGCAGTTCTTC.

The chain couples TRBV7-9 to TRBJ1-1; D perhaps matches TRBD1 (5 bases). Germline CDR1 and CDR2: SEHNR and FQNEAQ (reference sequence). This CDR3 contains 15 residues. V was trimmed by 1 base and J by 5 bases, leaving 14 bases between them. The DNA for the CDR3 is TGTGCCAGCAGCTTAGTTACTGGGGCGGGGACTGAAGCTTTCTTT. Amino acids: CASSLVTGAGTEAFF.

The rearrangement joins TRBV7-2 to TRBJ2-1; a weak D match, TRBD1 (5 bases). The CDR3 extends over 16 amino acids. V was cut by 1 base and J by 8 bases, with 18 bases left in between. Germline V CDR1 and CDR2: SGHTA, FQGNSA. For the CDR3, the DNA is TGTGCCAGCAGCTTAGAGGGTAGCCCAGGGTTGGATGAGCAGTTCTTC. It is translated as CASSLEGSPGLDEQFF.

The chain recombines TRBV4-1 with TRBJ2-1; 9 positions agree with TRBD1. Germline V gives CDR1 MGHRA, CDR2 YSYEKL. V lost 3 bases, J lost 9 bases, and 9 bases stayed unmatched. There are 15 residues in the CDR3. CDR3 sequence: CASSQGQGGSGEQFF. The CDR3 DNA follows: TGCGCCAGCAGCCAGGGACAGGGAGGGTCGGGTGAGCAGTTCTTC.

The chain uses TRBV7-2 and TRBJ1-1; D perhaps matches TRBD1 (5 bases). The V end was cut by 5 bases, the J end by 4 bases, with 17 bases between. Germline V gene lookup returns CDR1 SGHTA and CDR2 FQGNSA. The CDR3 has 15 residues. The CDR3 reads CASSLTKQGVTEAFF. In DNA form, the CDR3 reads TGTGCCAGCAGCCTCACCAAGCAGGGTGTCACTGAAGCTTTCTTT.

The genes are TRBV18 and TRBJ2-3; TRBD2 is a possible D gene (6 bases). The V and J ends lost 1 base and 1 base respectively, with 12 bases between them. Germline lookup yields CDR1 KGHSH and CDR2 LQKENI. The CDR3 is made up of 16 amino acids. The CDR3 bases are TGTGCCAGCTCACCACGGTTGGTAGCGGGCACAGATACGCAGTATTTT. Amino acid sequence: CASSPRLVAGTDTQYF.

The chain recombines TRBV7-3 with TRBJ2-7; D is perhaps TRBD1 (5 bases). V was pared by 1 base and J by 7 bases, with 11 bases between. CDR3 length: 13 residues. Germline assignment: CDR1 SGHTA and CDR2 FQGTGA. The CDR3 here is CASSLRQGLEQYF. CDR3 in DNA: TGTGCCAGCAGCTTAAGGCAGGGCCTAGAGCAGTACTTC.

The V and J genes are TRBV29-1 and TRBJ2-6; weak D call: TRBD1 (5 bases). The CDR3 spans 15 residues. Germline V CDR1 and CDR2: SQVTM, ANQGSEA. V was pared by 4 bases and J by 0 bases, with 10 bases between. CDR3: CSVGQILSGANVLTF. The CDR3, as DNA: TGCAGCGTTGGACAGATTCTCTCTGGGGCCAACGTCCTGACTTTC.

V and J are TRBV2 and TRBJ2-3; 12 bases map to TRBD2. The CDR3 loop spans 16 amino acids. V lost 8 bases to trimming and J lost 2 bases; unmatched junction nucleotides: 8. The V gene's germline CDR1 is SNHLY and CDR2 FYNNEI. This CDR3 is CASGLGLAGSTDTQYF. The CDR3 region has the DNA TGTGCCAGCGGATTAGGACTAGCGGGGTCCACAGATACGCAGTATTTT.

V and J are TRBV30 and TRBJ1-2; D might be TRBD1 (6 bases). Per germline, CDR1 GTSNPN and CDR2 SVGIG (reference sequence). The CDR3 runs 14 residues. V gave up 7 bases and J gave up 0 bases, with 15 bases separating them. CDR3 amino acids: CASRGGAPNYGYTF. The CDR3 coding sequence is TGTGCCTCCCGGGGGGGGGCTCCTAACTATGGCTACACCTTC.

In DNA, the CDR3 is TGTGCCAGCAGCCCGGGGCCTGGAGGAGAGCAGTTCTTC. This gives the protein CASSPGPGGEQFF. The rearrangement uses TRBV7-9 and TRBJ2-1; D assignment may be TRBD1 or TRBD2 (5 bases each). Trimming left V 5 bases short and J 10 bases short, with 15 bases between. The CDR3 has 13 amino acids. Germline CDR1 SEHNR, CDR2 FQNEAQ (reference sequence).